This T cell receptor beta chain is from a study of cytomegalovirus exposure and HLA in healthy donors. Study-wide results and limits: Evidence from a later analysis indicated that most CMV-associated TCR beta chains looked HLA-restricted. The likely origin of a cluster of highly shared sequence variants was a sequencing artifact. Information on immune exposure was restricted to one variable (CMV serostatus). In vitro, three CMV-associated chains proved specific for CMV antigens.

This clone was observed a single time. Its antigen is undetermined. A multiplex PCR was run with 60 Vbeta primers and 13 Jbeta primers. Assay: immunoSEQ multiplex PCR; the TCRdb copy retains only in-frame clones and omits some. The sample holds roughly 150,000 clones, 76% seen once. This CDR3 has 16 amino acids. The V end was cut by 1 base, the J end by 0 bases, with 13 bases between. Germline-derived CDR1 and CDR2 are GTSNPN and SVGIG (reference sequence). The sequenced sample consisted of PBMCs. The origin of this receptor is a middle-aged woman in good health and CMV-seronegative. The chain uses TRBV30 and TRBJ1-5; D gene ambiguous. This chain's CDR3 is CAWSASGIHSNQPQHF. CDR3 in DNA: TGTGCCTGGAGTGCGTCCGGGATTCATAGCAATCAGCCCCAGCATTTT. Combining the CDR3 with reference TRBV30 and TRBJ1-5 gives the whole variable domain SQTIHQWPATLVQPVGSPLSLECTVEGTSNPNLYWYRQAAGRGLQLLFYSVGIGQISSEVPQNLSASRPQDRQFILSSKKLLLSDSGFYLCAWSASGIHSNQPQHFGDGTRLSIL.